The next 18 T cell receptor beta chains were all read from a single sample in a study of shared clonotypes between healthy human individuals (dated by TCRdb to the early 2020s). Library preparation was by the immunoSEQ multiplex PCR assay. Imported from immuneACCESS, the table was reduced by TCRdb to in-frame sequences with V and J called. These copies leave out some clones; in studies compared against another copy, an unresolved V gene accounts for under half, and the cause of the remainder is not known. In this sample the table shows 300,000 or so clones, about 74% of which occur a single time. Approximately 10% of the sample rests with the top ten. Sequencing input: memory CD4+ T cells sorted from blood. Reading the label with the study, this specimen's cell subset or site is: CD45RA-negative fraction. These receptor sequences come from a man between 25 and 39 years old in good health.

CDR3 sequence reads: CASSLIRNEQFF. The DNA of the CDR3 is TGTGCCAGCAGCTTAATCCGCAACGAGCAGTTCTTC. The V call is TRBV7-2, the J call TRBJ2-1; no clear D gene. Germline V gene data show CDR1 as SGHTA and CDR2 as FQGNSA. Trimming cost V 2 bases and J 10 bases, with 9 bases left between them. This CDR3 is built from 12 residues.

The V and J genes are TRBV6-5 and TRBJ2-6; D is unresolved. Germline CDR1 MNHEY, CDR2 SVGAGI. Trimming took off 6 bases at V and 4 bases at J, with 13 bases between the two ends. There are 15 residues in the CDR3. The CDR3: CASSLQARGANVLTF. The CDR3 DNA follows: TGTGCCAGCAGCCTCCAGGCGAGAGGGGCCAACGTCCTGACTTTC.

The chain has TRBV5-1 and TRBJ1-4, with TRBD1 as a possible D gene (5 bases). From germline, CDR1 is SGHRS and CDR2 YFSETQ. The CDR3 length is 14 residues. V was clipped by 4 bases and J by 6 bases, with 13 bases between them. CDR3 loop: CASSQGGADEKLFF. As DNA, the CDR3 is TGCGCCAGCAGCCAGGGCGGGGCGGATGAAAAACTGTTTTTT.

V gene TRBV5-1 combines with J gene TRBJ2-1; 11 bases map to TRBD2. The CDR3 runs to 16 residues. CDR1 SGHRS and CDR2 YFSETQ come from the germline V gene. The ends lost 2 bases at V and 9 bases at J; junction bases unmatched: 10. CDR3 nucleotide sequence: TGCGCCAGCAGCTTCGGGACTAGCGGAGGAGAGGTTGAGCAGTTCTTC. Its translation is CASSFGTSGGEVEQFF.

V gene TRBV9 combines with J gene TRBJ1-3; D call uncertain. Between the trimmed V and J ends, which lost 0 bases and 0 bases, there was a span of 13 bases. From germline, CDR1 is SGDLS and CDR2 YYNGEE. This CDR3 contains 17 residues. Here the CDR3 DNA reads TGTGCCAGCAGCGTAGCCCTCCTTGGAAGCTCTGGAAACACCATATATTTT. This codes for CASSVALLGSSGNTIYF. The full variable domain, its missing parts supplied by reference TRBV9 and TRBJ1-3, is DSGVTQTPKHLITATGQRVTLRCSPRSGDLSVYWYQQSLDQGLQFLIQYYNGEERAKGNILERFSAQQFPDLHSELNLSSLELGDSALYFCASSVALLGSSGNTIYFGEGSWLTVV.

This clone has a handful of counts. The rearrangement joins TRBV5-1 to TRBJ2-7, with D perhaps TRBD1 (5 bases). This CDR3 region has 12 residues. Germline V gene sequence: CDR1 SGHRS, CDR2 YFSETQ. Trimming took 0 bases from V and 5 from J, leaving 6 bases between them. The CDR3 region is CASSLEGNEQYF. CDR3 DNA: TGCGCCAGCAGCTTGGAGGGGAACGAGCAGTACTTC.

A few counts support this clone. The gene calls are TRBV27 and TRBJ2-2; 10 nucleotides agree with TRBD2. This CDR3 comprises 13 residues. Germline V CDR1 and CDR2: MNHEY, SMNVEV (reference sequence). V was pared by 6 bases and J by 5 bases, with 0 bases of the junction left unmatched. CDR3 amino acids: CASRTSGTGELFF. Here the CDR3 DNA reads TGTGCCAGCAGGACTAGCGGGACCGGGGAGCTGTTTTTT.

V gene TRBV27 combines with J gene TRBJ2-2; no firm D call. Looked up from germline, CDR1 is MNHEY and CDR2 is SMNVEV (reference sequence). Trimming removed 7 bases from V and 11 bases from J, with 26 bases in between. This CDR3 is built from 16 residues. This CDR3 is CASTKATGLRAIELFF. CDR3 DNA sequence: TGTGCCAGCACTAAAGCCACCGGGCTGCGTGCCATCGAGCTGTTTTTT.

This chain links TRBV2 with TRBJ2-7, with D tentatively TRBD2 (6 bases). Germline lookup yields CDR1 SNHLY and CDR2 FYNNEI. This CDR3 has 15 amino acids. Trimming left V 1 base short and J 4 bases short, with 14 bases between. CDR3 bases: TGTGCCAGCAGTGAAGGTAGCGGCGGAATTTACGAGCAGTACTTC. Translating it yields CASSEGSGGIYEQYF.

The chain is built from TRBV5-6 and TRBJ2-7, with D uncertain. CDR1 SGHDT and CDR2 YYEEEE come from the germline V gene. Trimming left V 3 bases short and J 7 bases short, with 11 bases between. This CDR3 is 12 amino acids long. The CDR3 DNA is TGTGCCAGCAGCTGGCTACGTGAAGAGCAGTACTTC. Amino acids: CASSWLREEQYF.

The J gene is TRBJ2-2, the V gene TRBV7-8; D ambiguous. CDR1 is SGHVS, CDR2 FQNEAQ, per germline. This CDR3 comprises 16 residues. Trimming removed 0 bases from V and 1 base from J, with 9 bases in between. CDR3 sequence reads: CASSLARPQNTGELFF. Written as DNA, the CDR3 is TGTGCCAGCAGCTTAGCGAGGCCCCAGAACACCGGGGAGCTGTTTTTT.

The chain has TRBV29-1 and TRBJ2-7; 9 bases line up with TRBD1. The CDR3 is 11 residues long. With 7 bases clipped from V and 6 bases from J, the junction kept 4 bases outside the gene matches. The germline V gene encodes CDR1 SQVTM and CDR2 ANQGSEA. This CDR3 is CSGGQGSEQYF. The DNA for the CDR3 is TGCAGCGGGGGACAGGGAAGCGAGCAGTACTTC.

The chain uses TRBV14 and TRBJ2-3; 8 bases fit TRBD2. V shed 5 bases, J shed 0 bases, and the junction held 7 bases outside the gene matches. The CDR3 is 16 amino acids. The V gene's germline CDR1 is SGHDN and CDR2 FVKESK. The CDR3 coding sequence is TGTGCCAGCAGCTTCGGACTAGCAGTAAGCACAGATACGCAGTATTTT. This encodes CASSFGLAVSTDTQYF.

This clone has ten or more counts. The chain carries TRBV25-1 and TRBJ2-7, with a weak D call TRBD2 (6 bases). Germline CDR1 is MGHDK and CDR2 is SYGVNS. Trimming shortened V by 4 bases and J by 5 bases, and 12 bases separated the two germline ends. The CDR3 is 13 residues long. The CDR3 is CASSVREEDEQYF. CDR3 coding DNA: TGTGCCAGCAGTGTGCGGGAAGAGGACGAGCAGTACTTC.

The V and J genes are TRBV19 and TRBJ2-3, with TRBD2 matching 11 bases. CDR1 and CDR2 from the germline V gene are LNHDA and SQIVND (reference sequence). CDR3 length: 16 residues. Germline trimming cut 5 bases from V and 5 bases from J; bases unmatched to any gene: 9. This CDR3 is CASSWNSGRAEDTQYF. The CDR3 DNA sequence: TGTGCCAGTAGTTGGAATAGCGGGAGGGCCGAAGATACGCAGTATTTT. The full variable domain, with the rest looked up from reference TRBV19 and TRBJ2-3, is DGGITQSPKYLFRKEGQNVTLSCEQNLNHDAMYWYRQDPGQGLRLIYYSQIVNDFQKGDIAEGYSVSREKKESFPLTVTSAQKNPTAFYLCASSWNSGRAEDTQYFGPGTRLTVL.

V and J are TRBV7-6 and TRBJ2-7, with D perhaps matching TRBD1 or TRBD2 (5 bases each). Germline CDR1 reads SGHVS; CDR2 reads FNYEAQ. The CDR3 totals 15 residues. V was pared by 8 bases and J by 1 base, with 18 bases between. In nucleotides, the CDR3 is TGTGCCAGCTCCCAGGGTGGGAGTCGGTCCTACGAGCAGTACTTC. Protein sequence: CASSQGGSRSYEQYF.

The rearrangement links TRBV19 to TRBJ1-1, with 7 positions matching TRBD1. V gave up 1 base and J gave up 7 bases; unmatched junction bases: 0. The CDR3 covers 12 residues. The germline V gene has CDR1 LNHDA and CDR2 SQIVND (reference sequence). CDR3 region: CASSIAGGEAFF. The CDR3 DNA follows: TGTGCCAGTAGTATAGCAGGGGGTGAAGCTTTCTTT.

This chain uses TRBV6-1 with TRBJ1-2; TRBD1 is a possible D gene (5 bases). The CDR3 sequence is 13 residues long. CDR1 is MNHNS, CDR2 SASEGT, per germline. Trimming removed 2 bases from V and 5 bases from J, with 9 bases in between. CDR3 amino acids: CASSEQGSYGYTF. CDR3 nucleotide sequence: TGTGCCAGCAGTGAACAGGGTTCATATGGCTACACCTTC.